This T cell receptor beta chain comes out of a study of T cells in Graves' hyperthyroidism and ophthalmopathy. Study details: Peripheral blood was collected at initial diagnosis, before any treatment.

Amplification targeted TCR beta CDR3 regions from RNA transcripts. TCR CDR3 underwent first-round RT-PCR with the HTBI primer set. TCRdb processed the multiplex PCR reads anew with MiXCR; each CDR3 protein has one entry. The table lists about 400,000 distinct CDR3 sequences, under 15% of them singletons, with approximately 32% in the top ten. V was clipped by 4 bases and J by 4 bases; unmatched bases: 4. The CDR3 extends over 15 amino acids. The germline CDR1 and CDR2 sequences are SGHRS and YFSETQ. Recently diagnosed hyperthyroidism of less than 2 months' duration affected patients aged 18 to 65. What was sequenced was blood. The V call is TRBV5-1, the J call TRBJ1-4; 10 nucleotides match TRBD1. This receptor was taken from a woman under 40 with Graves' hyperthyroidism. The CDR3 nucleotides are TGCGCCAGCAGCCAGGGGACAGGGGATAATGAAAAACTGTTTTTT. This encodes CASSQGTGDNEKLFF. The full variable domain, in which reference TRBV5-1 and TRBJ1-4 provide the parts outside the CDR3, is KAGVTQTPRYLIKTRGQQVTLSCSPISGHRSVSWYQQTPGQGLQFLFEYFSETQRNKGNFPGRFSGRQFSNSRSEMNVSTLELGDSALYLCASSQGTGDNEKLFFGSGTQLSVL.